This T cell receptor beta chain was recovered during a study of T cells in Graves' hyperthyroidism and ophthalmopathy. General study results and limits: The blood repertoire included most of the expanded thyroid clonotypes above 0.001. Stable hyperthyroidism was separated from ophthalmopathy by a model based on 13 V-J features.

RNA transcripts gave rise to amplified TCR beta CDR3 regions. Using the HTBI primer set, a first-round RT-PCR was run on the TCR CDR3. TCRdb processed the multiplex PCR reads anew with MiXCR; each CDR3 protein has one entry. The top ten clones hold approximately 5.3% of a sample with around 450,000 distinct CDR3 sequences, roughly an eighth of them seen once. This CDR3 comprises 17 residues. J was trimmed by 3 bases and V by 4 bases; bases with no gene match: 6. The germline V gene encodes CDR1 SGHVS and CDR2 FNYEAQ. Stability of Graves' hyperthyroidism was defined as absent ophthalmopathy progression within 18 months. Disease duration under 2 months; hyperthyroidism patients were aged 18 to 65. This clonotype occurred many times. No antigen is known for it.

V usage is TRBV7-6 and J usage is TRBJ2-4; TRBD2 aligns across 13 bases. What was sequenced was blood. This clonotype was obtained from a woman between 18 and 30 years old with Graves' hyperthyroidism. CDR3 protein: CASSSGLAGRGKNIQYF. In nucleotides, the CDR3 is TGTGCCAGCAGCTCGGGACTAGCGGGGAGGGGCAAAAACATTCAGTACTTC.